This T cell receptor beta chain was sequenced for a study of shared clonotypes between healthy human individuals. In the study overall: CD4 naive cells filled three plates per donor, CD4 memory three, CD8 naive two and CD8 memory one.

Each PCR replicate from the sorted subsets contained about 200 ng DNA, which is some 32,000 T cell genomes. Here immunoSEQ multiplex PCR was the method, and the copy in TCRdb shows in-frame clones only, minus some. The data show about 2.3 million clones, 80% to 95% seen once. The length of the CDR3 is 15 residues. Trimming at V came to 8 bases and at J to 3 bases, leaving 13 bases not matched to a gene. CDR1 MNHNS and CDR2 SASEGT come from the germline V gene. Of note for this clone: Its antigen remains unknown.

General study findings and limits: Clonotypes not shared had lower generation probabilities than those common to all four donors.

The sequenced sample consisted of naive CD4+ T cells from PBMCs. Sample subset: CD45RA+ positively selected. The origin of this receptor is a man aged 18 to 35 in good health. Some clones in this sample may be carry-over from other donors' samples. The chain links TRBV6-1 to TRBJ2-7, with 7 bases matching TRBD2. The CDR3 region is CASRPLRAGIYEQYF. The CDR3 DNA sequence: TGTGCCAGCCGCCCTCTGAGAGCGGGAATCTACGAGCAGTACTTC.